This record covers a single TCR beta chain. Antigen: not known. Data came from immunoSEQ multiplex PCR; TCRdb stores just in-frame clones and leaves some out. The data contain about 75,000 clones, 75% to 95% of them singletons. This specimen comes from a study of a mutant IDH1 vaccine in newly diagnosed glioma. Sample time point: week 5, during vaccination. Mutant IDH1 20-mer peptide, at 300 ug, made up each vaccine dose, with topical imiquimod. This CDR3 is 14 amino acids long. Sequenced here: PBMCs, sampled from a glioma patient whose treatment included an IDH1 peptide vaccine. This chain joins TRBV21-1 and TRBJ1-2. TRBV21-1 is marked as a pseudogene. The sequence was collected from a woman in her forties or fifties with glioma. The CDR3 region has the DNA TGTGCCAGCAGCAATTGGTACAACTTGTACGGCTACACCTTC. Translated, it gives CASSNWYNLYGYTF.